This paragraph covers one T cell receptor (beta chain) sequence. Its antigen is unknown. Qualities for individual bases were not recorded, and no much larger clone is one base off. This sample was included in a study of blood T cell repertoires in COVID-19 (dated by TCRdb to the early 2020s). Background on the whole study: The collaborator samples originated in the United States, Italy and Spain and spanned the acute and convalescent phases of COVID-19. The prospective study material was composed of cDNA or gDNA derived from T cells, B-cell-depleted T cells, or PBMCs. Deeply sampled blood TCRbeta repertoires from subjects exposed to, actively infected with, or recovered from COVID-19 were included in the dataset. The repertoires were released in a freely available public database intended as a resource for research on the immune response to SARS-CoV-2. The samples were drawn from the first 160 participants of the ongoing ImmuneRACE study and from 1,200 or so subjects provided by 6 global collaborators. Sample metadata almost always included a de-identified subject ID, COVID-19 status, age in years and sex. Where available, HLA class I and class II types were obtained from metadata supplied by the sample provider rather than from assay-based typing.

Inclusive of the bounding cysteine and phenylalanine, the CDR3 is 18 residues long. The entry retains the CDR3 DNA only, 54 bases that are in frame from base 1. V ends up 4 bases short and J 0 bases short, with an unmatched junction base count of 8. CDR1 and CDR2 are read off the germline V gene as SGHRS and YFSETQ. Study-level results and caveats: How much clinical and demographic metadata was included differed by source and by participant, and the metadata was provided uncurated.

The collaborating institutions used their own protocols to collect whole blood in K2EDTA tubes. For TCRbeta analysis, collaborators shipped samples as frozen whole blood, isolated PBMCs, or DNA extracted from either of those sample types. The immunoSEQ Assay, a bias-controlled multiplex PCR, was used to amplify TCRbeta CDR3 regions from genomic DNA. Turning to the authors' computational methods: Nucleated cell counts per sample were estimated from amplification of reference gene primers within the assay. Sequence reads were collapsed and filtered to measure the absolute abundance of every unique TCRbeta CDR3 rearrangement. For each sample, productive Simpson clonality was calculated by taking the square root of Simpson's diversity index across productive rearrangements. In its TCRdb copy, this immuneACCESS table keeps in-frame sequences only and misses some clones. Where compared with another copy, unresolved V genes explain less than half of these, and the others have no known cause. Clone size and the V and J calls come from that table; the DNA yielded D and trimming. Counted in this sample were about 46,000 clones; 70% to 90% of them appeared once. The ten biggest clones cover 15% to 18% of the sample.

Sequenced input: peripheral blood. The sequence came from a human donor in a cohort sampled during active COVID-19. The donor label of this sample is uncertain. The receptor chain draws on TRBV5-1 and TRBJ2-1; TRBD2 lines up with 12 middle nucleotides. The nucleotide sequence is given as TGCGCCAGCAGCGGGGCTAGCGGGGGGGCCAGCTCCTACAATGAGCAGTTCTTC. This sequence encodes CASSGASGGASSYNEQFF.